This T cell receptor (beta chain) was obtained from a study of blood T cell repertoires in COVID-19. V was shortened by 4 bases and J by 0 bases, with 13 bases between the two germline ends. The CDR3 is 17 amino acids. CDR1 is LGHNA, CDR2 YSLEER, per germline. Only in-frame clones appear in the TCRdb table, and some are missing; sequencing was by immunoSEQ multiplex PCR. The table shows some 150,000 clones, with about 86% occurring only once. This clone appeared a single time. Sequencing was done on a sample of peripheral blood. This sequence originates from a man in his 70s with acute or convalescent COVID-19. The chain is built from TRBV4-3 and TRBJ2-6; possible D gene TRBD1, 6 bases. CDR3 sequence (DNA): TGCGCCAGCAGCCCGGGACACACATTCTCTGGGGCCAACGTCCTGACTTTC. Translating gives CASSPGHTFSGANVLTF.